This passage covers 29 T cell receptor beta chains from one sample sequenced in a study of T-cell memory formation after mild COVID-19. TCRdb recomputed calls from the 5' RACE reads with MiXCR, one row per CDR3 protein. The sample includes approximately 240,000 distinct CDR3 sequences, around 17% seen only once; the top ten take approximately 3.5%. Material for sequencing was PBMCs or a T cell subset sorted from them (not recorded which). All receptors derive from a man between 18 and 35 years old who had mild COVID-19 (a few samples of this study predate the infection). Cell type and time point are not known.

The chain combines TRBV5-1 with TRBJ2-1; 9 bases match TRBD1. Looked up from germline, CDR1 is SGHRS and CDR2 is YFSETQ. V shed 3 bases and J 7 bases; nucleotides not matched to a gene: 8. The CDR3 is made up of 15 amino acids. CDR3 protein: CASSSVYRGLNEQFF. DNA for the CDR3: TGCGCCAGCAGCTCCGTGTACAGGGGGCTAAATGAGCAGTTCTTC.

This clonotype has just a few counts. The chain has TRBV4-3 and TRBJ2-5, with D maybe TRBD2 (5 bases). The CDR3 is 16 amino acids. The germline V gene has CDR1 LGHNA and CDR2 YSLEER. V was clipped by 3 bases and J by 7 bases, with 21 bases between them. The CDR3 loop is CASSQSPRGREGTQYF. CDR3 coding DNA: TGCGCCAGCAGCCAGTCCCCCCGGGGTAGAGAAGGGACCCAGTACTTC.

The V call is TRBV7-9, the J call TRBJ2-3, with 7 bases identical to TRBD1. The V gene end was trimmed by 3 bases and the J gene end by 0 bases; junction bases not matched to a gene: 9. This CDR3 contains 17 residues. Germline-derived CDR1 and CDR2 are SEHNR and FQNEAQ (reference sequence). The CDR3 region is CASSLNRAGGSTDTQYF. The CDR3, as DNA: TGTGCCAGCAGCTTGAATCGGGCAGGGGGAAGCACAGATACGCAGTATTTT.

The chain couples TRBV5-1 to TRBJ2-7; D is possibly TRBD2 (5 bases). Germline lookup yields CDR1 SGHRS and CDR2 YFSETQ. The germline V and J ends were trimmed by 3 bases and 6 bases, with 16 bases remaining between them. This CDR3 has 14 residues. As DNA, the CDR3 is TGCGCCAGCAGCTCGCGGACGGGGATTGTCGAGCAGTACTTC. As protein: CASSSRTGIVEQYF.

This rearrangement joins TRBV7-2 to TRBJ2-7; 8 positions match TRBD1. There are 15 residues in the CDR3. The germline V gene has CDR1 SGHTA and CDR2 FQGNSA. V was pared by 1 base and J by 2 bases, with 4 bases of the junction left unmatched. The CDR3 reads CASSLDGTGPYEQYF. CDR3 DNA: TGTGCCAGCAGCTTAGATGGGACAGGTCCCTACGAGCAGTACTTC. The full variable domain, completed using reference TRBV7-2 and TRBJ2-7, is GAGVSQSPSNKVTEKGKDVELRCDPISGHTALYWYRQSLGQGLEFLIYFQGNSAPDKSGLPSDRFSAERTGGSVSTLTIQRTQQEDSAVYLCASSLDGTGPYEQYFGPGTRLTVT.

This clonotype was counted at least ten times. This chain joins TRBV6-5 and TRBJ2-7; 12 nucleotides align to TRBD1. The trim removed 4 bases at V and 3 bases at J, leaving 1 base unmatched. Germline loops: CDR1 MNHEY, CDR2 SVGAGI. This CDR3 has 14 amino acids. The CDR3 region is CASSWDRGLYEQYF. The CDR3 DNA follows: TGTGCCAGCAGTTGGGACAGGGGGCTCTACGAGCAGTACTTC.

CDR3 protein: CSAGPGGGNTGELFF. CDR3 nucleotide sequence: TGCAGTGCCGGCCCCGGCGGGGGAAACACCGGGGAGCTGTTTTTT. The chain links TRBV20-1 to TRBJ2-2, with TRBD2 matching over 7 bases. Trimming took 6 bases from V and 2 from J; bases not matched to a gene: 9. The germline gives CDR1 DFQATT, CDR2 SNEGSKA (reference sequence). There are 15 residues in the CDR3.

This clonotype appeared a few times. The chain joins TRBV20-1 to TRBJ2-7; 7 bases are shared with TRBD2. Trimming cost V 6 bases and J 6 bases; bases outside gene matches: 11. Germline CDR1 is DFQATT and CDR2 is SNEGSKA (reference sequence). The length of the CDR3 is 13 residues. The CDR3 sequence is CSAHRLARLEQYF. The CDR3 nucleotides are TGCAGTGCGCATCGACTAGCCCGCCTCGAGCAGTACTTC.

V usage is TRBV12-3 or TRBV12-4 and J usage is TRBJ2-1, with TRBD2 identical over 16 bases. V lost 5 bases to trimming and J lost 8 bases; unmatched junction nucleotides: 12. The CDR3 has 18 amino acids. The CDR3: CASSTSGTSGGAWDEQFF. CDR3 DNA sequence: TGTGCCAGCAGTACCAGTGGGACTAGCGGGGGGGCCTGGGATGAGCAGTTCTTC.

This clonotype was counted a few times. The chain combines TRBV20-1 with TRBJ1-5; D is perhaps TRBD1 (5 bases). V lost 5 bases and J 0 bases, leaving 8 bases between the germline ends. Germline CDR1 is DFQATT and CDR2 is SNEGSKA (reference sequence). CDR3 length equals 13 residues. The CDR3 DNA is TGCAGTGCTCGACAGTATAGCAATCAGCCCCAGCATTTT. Amino acids: CSARQYSNQPQHF.

In its sample, this clonotype was seen many times. The rearrangement uses TRBV19 and TRBJ2-1; the match to TRBD2 covers 8 bases. The CDR3 runs to 13 residues. J was trimmed by 10 bases and V by 5 bases; bases with no gene match: 7. Germline V CDR1 and CDR2: LNHDA, SQIVND (reference sequence). This CDR3 is CASSPGGAGEQFF. CDR3 sequence (DNA): TGTGCCAGTAGTCCCGGGGGGGCTGGAGAGCAGTTCTTC.

The rearrangement joins TRBV9 to TRBJ1-2; 8 nucleotides match TRBD1. Per germline, CDR1 SGDLS and CDR2 YYNGEE. The CDR3 contains 17 residues. After removal of 4 bases from V and 1 base from J, the junction contained 12 bases not matched to a gene. The CDR3 spells CASSPLQGATHNYGYTF. CDR3 DNA: TGTGCCAGCAGCCCACTCCAGGGGGCCACCCATAACTATGGCTACACCTTC. The entire variable domain, with the rest obtained from reference TRBV9 and TRBJ1-2, is as follows: DSGVTQTPKHLITATGQRVTLRCSPRSGDLSVYWYQQSLDQGLQFLIQYYNGEERAKGNILERFSAQQFPDLHSELNLSSLELGDSALYFCASSPLQGATHNYGYTFGSGTRLTVV.

This clonotype has just a few counts. This chain's CDR3 is CASSKNRKNTEAFF. Written as DNA, the CDR3 is TGTGCCAGCAGTAAGAACAGGAAGAACACTGAAGCTTTCTTT. V and J are TRBV6-5 and TRBJ1-1, with a tentative D call TRBD1 (5 bases). Trimming removed 5 bases at V and 1 base at J, with 11 bases between. CDR1 is MNHEY and CDR2 is SVGAGI in the germline V gene. The CDR3 is 14 residues long.

This clonotype was recorded at least ten times. The genes are TRBV7-3 and TRBJ1-5; TRBD1 aligns across 8 bases. CDR3 length: 13 residues. J lost 7 bases, V lost 5 bases, and 4 bases had no gene match. The V gene's germline CDR1 is SGHTA and CDR2 FQGTGA. This CDR3 is CASSQGAYQPQHF. CDR3 nucleotide sequence: TGTGCCAGCAGCCAGGGGGCTTACCAGCCCCAGCATTTT.

The chain employs TRBV7-3 and TRBJ2-3; TRBD2 matches at 8 bases. Germline V gives CDR1 SGHTA, CDR2 FQGTGA. J lost 8 bases, V lost 2 bases, and 9 bases had no gene match. This CDR3 is built from 15 residues. The CDR3 sequence: CASSLRGGAAGTQYF. The CDR3 nucleotides read TGTGCCAGCAGCTTACGGGGGGGCGCCGCTGGTACGCAGTATTTT.

There are a few counts of this clonotype. The chain uses TRBV7-2 and TRBJ2-1, with 7 bases that match TRBD1. Germline assignment: CDR1 SGHTA and CDR2 FQGNSA. This CDR3 spans 18 amino acids. Germline trimming cut 0 bases from V and 2 bases from J; bases unmatched to any gene: 10. CDR3 sequence reads: CASSLAPYAGTAYNEQFF. The CDR3 region has the DNA TGTGCCAGCAGCTTAGCTCCCTACGCCGGGACAGCCTACAATGAGCAGTTCTTC.

This clonotype was observed a handful of times. The chain employs TRBV30 and TRBJ1-1; D ambiguous. V was clipped by 0 bases and J by 3 bases, with 8 bases between them. CDR3 length: 13 amino acids. Germline V gene data show CDR1 as GTSNPN and CDR2 as SVGIG (reference sequence). The CDR3 here is CAWSVPGYTEAFF. The CDR3 DNA is TGTGCCTGGAGTGTTCCGGGGTACACTGAAGCTTTCTTT.

This sequence joins TRBV6-1 and TRBJ1-1; weak D call: TRBD1 (5 bases). CDR1 MNHNS and CDR2 SASEGT come from the germline V gene. The CDR3 length is 14 residues. Between the trimmed V and J ends, which lost 8 bases and 1 base, there was a span of 14 bases. The CDR3 sequence is CASCRDFTNTEAFF. In DNA form, the CDR3 reads TGTGCCAGCTGCAGGGACTTTACGAACACTGAAGCTTTCTTT.

A few counts support this clonotype. The chain joins TRBV27 to TRBJ1-1; D is unclear. The CDR3 extends over 14 amino acids. The V end lost 3 bases, the J end lost 0 bases, and 8 bases lay between the germline ends. Looked up from germline, CDR1 is MNHEY and CDR2 is SMNVEV (reference sequence). The CDR3 region is CASSFSGMNTEAFF. The CDR3 DNA follows: TGTGCCAGCAGTTTTTCCGGTATGAACACTGAAGCTTTCTTT.

This CDR3 is CASSYTKGQPQHF. CDR3 bases: TGTGCCAGCAGTTACACCAAGGGTCAGCCCCAGCATTTT. The chain joins TRBV6-5 to TRBJ1-5; D ambiguous. Germline lookup yields CDR1 MNHEY and CDR2 SVGAGI. The length of the CDR3 is 13 residues. The V end was cut by 2 bases, the J end by 6 bases, with 8 bases between.

This clonotype was seen a handful of times. The chain carries TRBV5-6 and TRBJ2-5; TRBD2 might be the D (6 bases). CDR1 is SGHDT and CDR2 is YYEEEE in the germline V gene. The CDR3 runs to 14 residues. The germline V and J ends were trimmed by 0 bases and 2 bases, with 8 bases remaining between them. The CDR3 reads CASSLVAAQETQYF. The CDR3 DNA is TGTGCCAGCAGCTTGGTAGCGGCTCAAGAGACCCAGTACTTC.

This chain uses TRBV20-1 with TRBJ2-3; D unclear. Trimming pared 3 bases from V and 2 bases from J, leaving 15 bases between. Germline V gene sequence: CDR1 DFQATT, CDR2 SNEGSKA (reference sequence). The CDR3 sequence is 15 residues long. CDR3 coding DNA: TGCAGTGCTAGGGGGTCCCGACTCATCACAGATACGCAGTATTTT. Its translation is CSARGSRLITDTQYF.

This clonotype was seen a few times. V is TRBV3-1 and J is TRBJ1-1; 7 bases are a match to TRBD1. The germline gives CDR1 LGHDT, CDR2 YNNKEL (reference sequence). The CDR3 covers 15 residues. V lost 2 bases to trimming and J lost 1 base; unmatched junction nucleotides: 4. The CDR3 here is CASSQWTGPNTEAFF. The CDR3 coding sequence is TGTGCCAGCAGCCAATGGACAGGCCCGAACACTGAAGCTTTCTTT.

The chain joins TRBV12-3 or TRBV12-4 to TRBJ2-2, with D unclear. The V end was cut by 5 bases, the J end by 6 bases, with 7 bases between. CDR3 size: 12 residues. CDR3 nucleotide sequence: TGTGCCAGCAGTGGGGTACCCGGGGAGCTGTTTTTT. Translated, it gives CASSGVPGELFF.

This clonotype was recorded a few times. For the CDR3, the DNA is TGTGCCAGCAGCGTAGGTGGATATGGTGATGGCTACACCTTC. This gives the protein CASSVGGYGDGYTF. This rearrangement joins TRBV9 to TRBJ1-2; D uncertain. Germline assignment: CDR1 SGDLS and CDR2 YYNGEE. V was clipped by 0 bases and J by 6 bases, with 12 bases between them. There are 14 residues in the CDR3.

Ten or more counts support this clonotype. The chain links TRBV4-1 to TRBJ1-6; D is perhaps TRBD1 (5 bases). In germline, CDR1 is MGHRA, CDR2 YSYEKL. Trimming pared 4 bases from V and 0 bases from J, leaving 7 bases between. This CDR3 is 15 amino acids long. The CDR3, as DNA: TGCGCCAGCAGCCCAGGGAGCTCCTATAATTCACCCCTCCACTTT. The encoded protein is CASSPGSSYNSPLHF.

This clonotype was picked up a small number of times. This chain uses TRBV28 with TRBJ1-1, with TRBD1 as a possible D gene (5 bases). The germline V gene has CDR1 MDHEN and CDR2 SYDVKM. The V gene lost 8 bases and the J gene lost 3 bases, with 16 bases spanning the gap. The CDR3 is 14 residues long. For the CDR3, the DNA is TGTGCCAGCGTCCGGGGTGGGGCGGACACTGAAGCTTTCTTT. Encoded protein: CASVRGGADTEAFF.

This clonotype appeared a few times. J is TRBJ2-5 and V is TRBV18; weak D call: TRBD1 (6 bases). CDR3 size: 15 residues. Germline V gives CDR1 KGHSH, CDR2 LQKENI. V was trimmed by 2 bases and J by 4 bases, leaving 14 bases between them. As DNA, the CDR3 is TGTGCCAGCTCACCAGGGACAAATATAGGAGAGACCCAGTACTTC. Translated, it gives CASSPGTNIGETQYF.

This clonotype was seen more than once but under ten times. This chain links TRBV6-2 or TRBV6-3 with TRBJ1-1; D remains ambiguous. CDR3 length: 13 residues. CDR1 and CDR2 (germline): MNHEY, SVGEGT. V lost 7 bases, J lost 1 base, and 10 bases lay in between. CDR3 sequence reads: CASNRQPNTEAFF. CDR3 in DNA: TGTGCCAGCAATCGGCAACCGAACACTGAAGCTTTCTTT.